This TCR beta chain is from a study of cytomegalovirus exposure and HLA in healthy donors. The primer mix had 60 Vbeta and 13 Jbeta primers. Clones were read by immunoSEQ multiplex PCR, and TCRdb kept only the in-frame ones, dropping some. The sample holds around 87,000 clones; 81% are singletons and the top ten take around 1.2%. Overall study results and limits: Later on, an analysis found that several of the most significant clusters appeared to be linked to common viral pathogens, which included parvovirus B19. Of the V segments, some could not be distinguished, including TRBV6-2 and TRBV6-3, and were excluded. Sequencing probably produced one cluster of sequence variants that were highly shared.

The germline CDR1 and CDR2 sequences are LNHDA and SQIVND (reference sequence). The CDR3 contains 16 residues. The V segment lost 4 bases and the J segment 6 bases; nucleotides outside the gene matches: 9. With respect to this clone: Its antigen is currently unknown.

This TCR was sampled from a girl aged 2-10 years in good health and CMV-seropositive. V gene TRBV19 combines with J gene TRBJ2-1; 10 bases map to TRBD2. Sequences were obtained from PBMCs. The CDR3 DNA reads TGTGCCAGTAGTAACGGAGCTAGCGGGAGTCGCAATGAGCAGTTCTTC. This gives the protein CASSNGASGSRNEQFF.